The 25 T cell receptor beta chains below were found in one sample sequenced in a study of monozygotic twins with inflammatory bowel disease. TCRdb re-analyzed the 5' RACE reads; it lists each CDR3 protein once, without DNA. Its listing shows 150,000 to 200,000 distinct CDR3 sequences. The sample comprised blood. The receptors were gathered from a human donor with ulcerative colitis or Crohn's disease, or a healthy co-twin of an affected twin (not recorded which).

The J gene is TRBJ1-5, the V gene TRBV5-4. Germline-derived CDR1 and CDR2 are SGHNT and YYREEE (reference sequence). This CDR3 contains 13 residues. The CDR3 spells CASSLDRNQPQHF.

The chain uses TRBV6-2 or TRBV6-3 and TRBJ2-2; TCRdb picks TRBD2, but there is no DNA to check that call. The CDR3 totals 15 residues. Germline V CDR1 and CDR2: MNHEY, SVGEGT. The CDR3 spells CASTPGLQNTGELFF.

The CDR3 reads CASKRGVYEQFF. The genes are TRBV7-9 and TRBJ2-1; with no DNA, the TCRdb D assignment of TRBD1 cannot be verified. Germline CDR1 is SEHNR and CDR2 is FQNEAQ (reference sequence). The CDR3 extends over 12 amino acids.

The CDR3 reads CASSFGVAGAPSEQFF. J is TRBJ2-1 and V is TRBV27; the D call from TCRdb, TRBD2, cannot be confirmed without DNA. The CDR3 runs 16 residues. Germline CDR1 is MNHEY and CDR2 is SMNVEV (reference sequence).

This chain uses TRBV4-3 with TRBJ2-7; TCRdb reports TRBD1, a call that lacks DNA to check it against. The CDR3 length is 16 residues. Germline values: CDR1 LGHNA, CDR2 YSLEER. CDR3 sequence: CASSLAIGTQPYEQYF.

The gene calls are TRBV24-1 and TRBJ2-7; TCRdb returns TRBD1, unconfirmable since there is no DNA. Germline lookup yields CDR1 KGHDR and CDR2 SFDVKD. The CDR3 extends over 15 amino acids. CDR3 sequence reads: CATSQIPGTDYEQYF.

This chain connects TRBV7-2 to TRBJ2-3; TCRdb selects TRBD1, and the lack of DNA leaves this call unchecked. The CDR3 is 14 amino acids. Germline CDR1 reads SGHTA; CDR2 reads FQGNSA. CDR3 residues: CASSPRSEARTQYF.

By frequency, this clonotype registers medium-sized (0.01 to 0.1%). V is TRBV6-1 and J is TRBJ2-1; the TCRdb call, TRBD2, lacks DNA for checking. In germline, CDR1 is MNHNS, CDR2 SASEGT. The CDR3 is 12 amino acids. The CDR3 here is CATPGLAGEQFF.

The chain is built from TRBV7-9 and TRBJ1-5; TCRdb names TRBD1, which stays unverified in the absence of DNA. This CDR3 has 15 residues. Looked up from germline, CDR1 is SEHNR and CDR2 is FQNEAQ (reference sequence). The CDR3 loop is CASSQQGPSNQPQHF.

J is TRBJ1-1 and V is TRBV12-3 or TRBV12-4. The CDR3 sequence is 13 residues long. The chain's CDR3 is CASSLQVNTEAFF.

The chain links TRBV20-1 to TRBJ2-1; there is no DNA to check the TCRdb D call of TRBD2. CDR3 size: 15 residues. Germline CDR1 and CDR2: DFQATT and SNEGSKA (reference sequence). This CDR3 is CSVAWDYDSYNEQFF.

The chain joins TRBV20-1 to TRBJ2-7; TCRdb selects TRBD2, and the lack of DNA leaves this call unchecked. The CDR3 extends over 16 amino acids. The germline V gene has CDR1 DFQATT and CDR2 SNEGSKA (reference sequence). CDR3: CSARDRLAGRPYEQYF.

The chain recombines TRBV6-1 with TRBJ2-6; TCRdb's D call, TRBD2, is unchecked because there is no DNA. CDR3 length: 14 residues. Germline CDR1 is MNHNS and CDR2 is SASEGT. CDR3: CASSPSGGANVLTF.

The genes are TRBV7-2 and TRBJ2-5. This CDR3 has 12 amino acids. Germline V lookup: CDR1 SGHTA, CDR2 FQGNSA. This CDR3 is CASSLYQETQYF. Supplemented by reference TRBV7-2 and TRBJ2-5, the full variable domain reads GAGVSQSPSNKVTEKGKDVELRCDPISGHTALYWYRQSLGQGLEFLIYFQGNSAPDKSGLPSDRFSAERTGGSVSTLTIQRTQQEDSAVYLCASSLYQETQYFGPGTRLLVL.

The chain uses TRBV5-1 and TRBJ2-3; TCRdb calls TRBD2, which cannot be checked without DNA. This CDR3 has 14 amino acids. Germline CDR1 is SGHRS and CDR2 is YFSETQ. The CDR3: CASSKRPGTDTQYF.

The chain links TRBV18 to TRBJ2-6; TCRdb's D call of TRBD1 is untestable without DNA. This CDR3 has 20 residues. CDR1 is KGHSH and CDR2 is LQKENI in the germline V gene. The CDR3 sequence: CASSPPVWTGEFSGANVLTF.

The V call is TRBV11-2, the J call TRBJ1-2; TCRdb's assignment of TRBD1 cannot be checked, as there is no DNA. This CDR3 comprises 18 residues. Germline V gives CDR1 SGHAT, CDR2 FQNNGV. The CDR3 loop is CASSEPGPKAATNYGYTF. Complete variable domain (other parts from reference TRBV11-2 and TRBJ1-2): EAGVAQSPRYKIIEKRQSVAFWCNPISGHATLYWYQQILGQGPKLLIQFQNNGVVDDSQLPKDRFSAERLKGVDSTLKIQPAKLEDSAVYLCASSEPGPKAATNYGYTFGSGTRLTVV.

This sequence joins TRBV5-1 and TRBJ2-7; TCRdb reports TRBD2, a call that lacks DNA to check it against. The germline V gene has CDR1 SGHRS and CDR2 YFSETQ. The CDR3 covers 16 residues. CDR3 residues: CASSLGGRATSYEQYF.

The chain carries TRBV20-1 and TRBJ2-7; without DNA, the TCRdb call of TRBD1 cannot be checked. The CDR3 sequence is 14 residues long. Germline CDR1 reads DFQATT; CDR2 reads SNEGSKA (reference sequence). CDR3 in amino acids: CSAGGGQGVDEQYF.

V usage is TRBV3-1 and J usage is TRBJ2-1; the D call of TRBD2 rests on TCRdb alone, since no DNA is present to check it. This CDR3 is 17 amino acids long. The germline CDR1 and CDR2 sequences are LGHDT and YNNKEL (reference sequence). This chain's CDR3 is CASSSLAGGWSYNEQFF.

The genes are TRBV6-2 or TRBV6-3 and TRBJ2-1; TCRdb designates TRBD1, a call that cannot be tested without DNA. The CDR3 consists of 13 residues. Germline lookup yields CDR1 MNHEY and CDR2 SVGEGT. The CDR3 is CASRRQQYNEQFF.

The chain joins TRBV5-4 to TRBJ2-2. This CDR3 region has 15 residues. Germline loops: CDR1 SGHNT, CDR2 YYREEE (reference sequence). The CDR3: CASSLFSEITGELFF.

The chain's CDR3 is CASSLAVRLAGREDTQYF. The rearrangement links TRBV7-8 to TRBJ2-3; TCRdb indicates TRBD2, and absent DNA this call remains unverified. Per the germline V gene, CDR1 is SGHVS and CDR2 is FQNEAQ. There are 18 residues in the CDR3.

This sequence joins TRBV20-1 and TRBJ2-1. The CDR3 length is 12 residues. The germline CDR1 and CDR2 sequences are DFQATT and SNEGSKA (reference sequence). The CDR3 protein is CSATRSYNEQFF.

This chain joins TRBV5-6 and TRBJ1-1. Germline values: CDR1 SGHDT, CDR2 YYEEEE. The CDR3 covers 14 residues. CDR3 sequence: CASSSTHPRGEAFF.